These 29 T cell receptor beta chains share one sample of origin, sequenced in a study of CD8 T cells in ankylosing spondylitis. TCRdb re-analysed the 5' RACE reads in MiXCR, keeping a single row per CDR3 protein. Here the sample spans approximately 350,000 distinct CDR3 sequences, roughly 14% being singletons. Source material: blood, either unsorted or a sorted T cell fraction (not recorded which). The origin of the receptors is a male donor with ankylosing spondylitis or in good health (not recorded which).

This clonotype was picked up a small number of times. The V call is TRBV5-1, the J call TRBJ1-4; tentatively, D is TRBD1 (6 bases). The germline gives CDR1 SGHRS, CDR2 YFSETQ. CDR3 size: 14 residues. V was cut by 5 bases and J by 8 bases, with 16 bases left in between. CDR3: CASSPNREGEKLFF. For the CDR3, the DNA is TGCGCCAGCAGTCCTAACAGGGAAGGCGAAAAACTGTTTTTT.

This rearrangement joins TRBV3-1 to TRBJ2-1, with 13 bases matching TRBD2. Germline V gene sequence: CDR1 LGHDT, CDR2 YNNKEL (reference sequence). The V and J ends lost 0 bases and 8 bases, in that order; junction bases with no gene match: 4. The CDR3 sequence is 16 residues long. The CDR3, as DNA: TGTGCCAGCAGCCAAGATACTAGCGGGAGGGCCCATGAGCAGTTCTTC. Encoded protein: CASSQDTSGRAHEQFF.

The chain couples TRBV29-1 to TRBJ2-3; 10 bases match TRBD2. The CDR3 contains 14 residues. J lost 3 bases, V lost 7 bases, and 7 bases had no gene match. Per the germline V gene, CDR1 is SQVTM and CDR2 is ANQGSEA. CDR3 in amino acids: CSAGSSGRTDTQYF. The CDR3 DNA sequence: TGCAGCGCCGGCTCTAGCGGGAGAACAGATACGCAGTATTTT.

In its sample, this clonotype was seen a few times. The CDR3 nucleotides read TGCGCCAGCAGTTCGGGCCGTTTCTACGAGCAGTACTTC. It encodes CASSSGRFYEQYF. V gene TRBV5-1 combines with J gene TRBJ2-7, with unresolved D. The germline V gene encodes CDR1 SGHRS and CDR2 YFSETQ. Trimming shortened V by 5 bases and J by 3 bases, and 12 bases separated the two germline ends. The CDR3 is 13 amino acids.

The chain uses TRBV11-2 and TRBJ2-3; maybe TRBD2 (6 bases). The CDR3 extends over 16 amino acids. V was shortened by 4 bases and J by 0 bases, with 14 bases between the two germline ends. Germline CDR1 and CDR2: SGHAT and FQNNGV. CDR3 in DNA: TGTGCCAGCAGCTCGTGGGGGGACTCTAGCACAGATACGCAGTATTTT. Protein product: CASSSWGDSSTDTQYF.

This clonotype was seen more than once but under ten times. The chain recombines TRBV12-5 with TRBJ2-7; 7 bases match TRBD1. Unmatched junction bases numbered 7, after V lost 7 bases and J lost 4 bases. In germline, CDR1 is LGHNT, CDR2 FRNRAP. This CDR3 spans 13 amino acids. CDR3 DNA: TGTGCTAGTGCCCCGGGACAGTCATACGAGCAGTACTTC. Its translation: CASAPGQSYEQYF.

The CDR3 spells CATGTADTDTQYF. For the CDR3, the DNA is TGTGCCACCGGGACGGCCGACACAGATACGCAGTATTTT. This chain joins TRBV19 and TRBJ2-3; D tentatively reads TRBD1 or TRBD2 (5 bases each). Trimming took off 10 bases at V and 2 bases at J, with 13 bases between the two ends. There are 13 residues in the CDR3. The germline V gene has CDR1 LNHDA and CDR2 SQIVND (reference sequence). The entire variable domain, with the rest obtained from reference TRBV19 and TRBJ2-3, is as follows: DGGITQSPKYLFRKEGQNVTLSCEQNLNHDAMYWYRQDPGQGLRLIYYSQIVNDFQKGDIAEGYSVSREKKESFPLTVTSAQKNPTAFYLCATGTADTDTQYFGPGTRLTVL.

The chain uses TRBV5-1 and TRBJ2-5; the D is unclear. This CDR3 contains 16 residues. V shed 1 base and J shed 1 base, with 14 bases lying between them. The V gene's germline CDR1 is SGHRS and CDR2 YFSETQ. The CDR3: CASSLQPGLLQETQYF. DNA for the CDR3: TGCGCCAGCAGCTTGCAGCCCGGGCTACTCCAAGAGACCCAGTACTTC.

This clonotype was counted at least ten times. V and J are TRBV5-1 and TRBJ1-1, with a tentative D call TRBD1 (5 bases). The CDR3 is 14 residues long. Per the germline V gene, CDR1 is SGHRS and CDR2 is YFSETQ. V was cut by 4 bases and J by 1 base, with 11 bases left in between. The CDR3 region has the DNA TGCGCCAGCAGCGGGGCTCGCGGGAACACTGAAGCTTTCTTT. Translation: CASSGARGNTEAFF.

This chain joins TRBV10-3 and TRBJ1-5; TRBD1 matches at 8 bases. J was trimmed by 5 bases and V by 5 bases; bases with no gene match: 5. Germline CDR1 reads ENHRY; CDR2 reads SYGVKD. The CDR3 runs 14 residues. The CDR3 nucleotides are TGTGCCATCAGTTCCGGGACAGGTGATCAGCCCCAGCATTTT. Translation gives CAISSGTGDQPQHF.

This chain links TRBV29-1 with TRBJ2-7; 13 bases match TRBD2. V shed 6 bases, J shed 2 bases, and the junction held 10 bases outside the gene matches. CDR1 is SQVTM, CDR2 ANQGSEA, per germline. The CDR3 totals 16 residues. The CDR3 loop is CSVVGLAGQSTYEQYF. The CDR3 DNA reads TGCAGCGTGGTGGGACTAGCGGGACAATCTACCTACGAGCAGTACTTC.

Concerning this clonotype: This may stem from a read error, because a much larger clone lies one nucleotide away. The CDR3 nucleotides are TGTGCCAGCAGCCCACGACGTAGAGGTATCTACGAGCAGTACTTC. Translation: CASSPRRRGIYEQYF. V gene TRBV12-3 or TRBV12-4 combines with J gene TRBJ2-7; D remains ambiguous. V was clipped by 6 bases and J by 3 bases, with 18 bases between them. The CDR3 sequence is 15 residues long.

V is TRBV12-3 or TRBV12-4 and J is TRBJ2-5; tentatively, D is TRBD1 (6 bases). The length of the CDR3 is 13 residues. Trimming cost V 6 bases and J 2 bases, with 10 bases left between them. Written as DNA, the CDR3 is TGTGCCAGCAGGGAAGGGGGTCAAGAGACCCAGTACTTC. Amino acids: CASREGGQETQYF.

This clonotype turned up a few times. This chain uses TRBV7-2 with TRBJ2-7, with D possibly being TRBD1 (6 bases). V lost 5 bases, J lost 4 bases, and 9 bases lay in between. This CDR3 has 12 residues. In germline, CDR1 is SGHTA, CDR2 FQGNSA. As DNA, the CDR3 is TGTGCCAGCAGCAGACAGGAGTACGAGCAGTACTTC. The encoded protein is CASSRQEYEQYF. Full variable domain (outside the CDR3, taken from reference TRBV7-2 and TRBJ2-7): GAGVSQSPSNKVTEKGKDVELRCDPISGHTALYWYRQSLGQGLEFLIYFQGNSAPDKSGLPSDRFSAERTGGSVSTLTIQRTQQEDSAVYLCASSRQEYEQYFGPGTRLTVT.

This clonotype was counted between two and nine times. The chain joins TRBV12-3 or TRBV12-4 to TRBJ1-5, with TRBD1 matching over 7 bases. V lost 3 bases, J lost 6 bases, and 8 bases stayed unmatched. The CDR3 loop spans 15 amino acids. DNA for the CDR3: TGTGCCAGCAGTTTTGGGCAGGGGGGGGGTCAGCCCCAGCATTTT. It translates to CASSFGQGGGQPQHF.

As DNA, the CDR3 is TGTGCCAGCAGAAGGTCGGGGGGTGGAGAGACCCAGTACTTC. Its protein is CASRRSGGGETQYF. The rearrangement uses TRBV27 and TRBJ2-5; TRBD2 matches 7 bases. Germline CDR1 MNHEY, CDR2 SMNVEV (reference sequence). The V and J ends lost 6 bases and 4 bases, in that order; junction bases with no gene match: 8. The CDR3 contains 14 residues.

This clonotype was found a few times. The rearrangement joins TRBV4-2 to TRBJ2-3; D not certain. Trimming cost V 4 bases and J 4 bases, with 15 bases left between them. This CDR3 is built from 15 residues. Germline V gene data show CDR1 as LGHNA and CDR2 as YNFKEQ. The CDR3 DNA is TGTGCCAGCAGCCCGCGGCCCGCCCAACCAGATACGCAGTATTTT. This sequence encodes CASSPRPAQPDTQYF.

This clonotype came up a few times. The chain combines TRBV12-3 or TRBV12-4 with TRBJ1-6, with TRBD1 matching 8 bases. V shed 3 bases, J shed 10 bases, and the junction held 5 bases outside the gene matches. This CDR3 comprises 14 residues. The CDR3: CASSFTGGNSPLHF. The CDR3 coding sequence is TGTGCCAGCAGTTTTACAGGGGGGAACTCACCCCTCCACTTT.

The V call is TRBV20-1, the J call TRBJ1-2; weak D call: TRBD1 (5 bases). Trimming left V 2 bases short and J 6 bases short, with 7 bases between. The CDR3 has 11 residues. Germline values: CDR1 DFQATT, CDR2 SNEGSKA (reference sequence). This CDR3 is CSARQGDGYTF. As DNA, the CDR3 is TGCAGTGCTAGACAGGGCGATGGCTACACCTTC.

This clonotype was detected a few times. The chain carries TRBV10-3 and TRBJ2-1, with TRBD2 identical over 8 bases. CDR1 and CDR2 from the germline V gene are ENHRY and SYGVKD. J was trimmed by 7 bases and V by 6 bases; bases with no gene match: 8. The CDR3 loop spans 14 amino acids. CDR3 sequence: CAISLGTSENEQFF. CDR3 coding DNA: TGTGCCATCAGCCTCGGGACTAGTGAGAATGAGCAGTTCTTC.

This clonotype was seen many times. This chain joins TRBV12-3 or TRBV12-4 and TRBJ2-7, with D possibly TRBD1 on 6 matching bases. Trimming took 5 bases from V and 0 from J, leaving 11 bases between them. CDR3 size: 14 residues. The CDR3 nucleotides read TGTGCCAGCAGTCCAGACAGGAGCTCCTACGAGCAGTACTTC. It yields the protein CASSPDRSSYEQYF.

This clonotype turned up a few times. The gene calls are TRBV20-1 and TRBJ2-3; D may correspond to TRBD1 or TRBD2 (5 bases each). Per germline, CDR1 DFQATT and CDR2 SNEGSKA (reference sequence). Deletions cut 6 bases from V and 2 bases from J, with 18 bases between. The CDR3 is 15 residues long. CDR3 bases: TGCAGTGCGGGGAGAGGGGCAGCAAACACAGATACGCAGTATTTT. Protein sequence: CSAGRGAANTDTQYF.

The chain has TRBV6-5 and TRBJ1-2; the D is unclear. Germline CDR1 is MNHEY and CDR2 is SVGAGI. V was clipped by 4 bases and J by 6 bases, with 12 bases between them. The CDR3 consists of 13 residues. CDR3 coding DNA: TGTGCCAGCAGTTCCATGATTCGACATGGCTACACCTTC. This gives the protein CASSSMIRHGYTF.

This sequence joins TRBV7-9 and TRBJ1-1; 8 bases line up with TRBD1. CDR1 and CDR2 from the germline V gene are SEHNR and FQNEAQ (reference sequence). The CDR3 sequence is 16 residues long. J gave up 1 base and V 6 bases, and 10 bases lay outside the gene matches. This CDR3 is CASSSGQGWENTEAFF. CDR3 in DNA: TGTGCCAGCAGTTCCGGACAGGGTTGGGAGAACACTGAAGCTTTCTTT.

This clonotype was seen at least ten times. This chain uses TRBV29-1 with TRBJ2-1, with 11 bases lining up with TRBD2. The CDR3 extends over 15 amino acids. Per the germline V gene, CDR1 is SQVTM and CDR2 is ANQGSEA. Trimming cost V 2 bases and J 7 bases; bases outside gene matches: 7. This CDR3 is CSVEPTSGVQNEQFF. The CDR3 DNA reads TGCAGCGTTGAACCGACTAGCGGGGTTCAAAATGAGCAGTTCTTC.

The chain links TRBV5-5 to TRBJ1-1, with 8 bases that match TRBD1. This CDR3 is built from 14 residues. CDR1 is SGHKS, CDR2 YYEKEE, per germline (reference sequence). J was trimmed by 5 bases and V by 3 bases; bases with no gene match: 6. The CDR3 DNA reads TGTGCCAGCAGCTCATTTCAGGGGGCAACTGAAGCTTTCTTT. Its protein is CASSSFQGATEAFF.

Only a few counts were recorded for this clonotype. The chain has TRBV20-1 and TRBJ2-2; 9 bases match TRBD2. CDR3 length: 17 amino acids. V shed 1 base, J shed 1 base, and the junction held 7 bases outside the gene matches. Germline-derived CDR1 and CDR2 are DFQATT and SNEGSKA (reference sequence). CDR3 loop: CSARGRAGGGNTGELFF. The CDR3 bases are TGCAGTGCTAGAGGACGAGCGGGGGGCGGGAACACCGGGGAGCTGTTTTTT.

In regard to this clonotype: This CDR3 is missing its conserved last phenylalanine or tryptophan, likely due to a read error. The genes are TRBV10-3 and TRBJ2-2; a weak D match, TRBD1 (6 bases). CDR3 length equals 13 residues. CDR1 and CDR2 from the germline V gene are ENHRY and SYGVKD. The V gene lost 11 bases and the J gene lost 1 base, with 11 bases spanning the gap. Here the CDR3 reads CASGAVNTGELFL. The CDR3 nucleotides are TGTGCCTCAGGGGCGGTGAACACCGGGGAGCTGTTTTTA.

This clonotype has only a few counts. V is TRBV20-1 and J is TRBJ1-1; 7 bases are a match to TRBD1. The germline V gene has CDR1 DFQATT and CDR2 SNEGSKA (reference sequence). CDR3 size: 14 residues. Germline trimming cut 2 bases from V and 0 bases from J; bases unmatched to any gene: 3. The DNA for the CDR3 is TGCAGTGCTAGAAAGGGGGCTGTGAACACTGAAGCTTTCTTT. As protein: CSARKGAVNTEAFF.